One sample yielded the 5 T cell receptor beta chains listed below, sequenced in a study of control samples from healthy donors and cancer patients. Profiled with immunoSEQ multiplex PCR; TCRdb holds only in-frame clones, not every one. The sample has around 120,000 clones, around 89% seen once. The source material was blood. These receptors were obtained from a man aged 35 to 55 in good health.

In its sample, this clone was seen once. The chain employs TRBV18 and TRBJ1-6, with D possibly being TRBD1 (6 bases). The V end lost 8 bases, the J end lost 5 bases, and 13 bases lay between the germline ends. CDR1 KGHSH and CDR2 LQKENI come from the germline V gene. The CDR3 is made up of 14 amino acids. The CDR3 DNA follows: TGTGCCAGCACTACAGGGTCGGATAATTCACCCCTCCACTTT. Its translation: CASTTGSDNSPLHF.

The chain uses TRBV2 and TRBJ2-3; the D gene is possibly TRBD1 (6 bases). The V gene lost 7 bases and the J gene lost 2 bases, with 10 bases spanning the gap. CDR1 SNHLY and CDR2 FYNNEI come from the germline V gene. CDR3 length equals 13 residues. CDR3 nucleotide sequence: TGTGCCAGCAAGGGGGAGTCCACAGATACGCAGTATTTT. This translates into CASKGESTDTQYF.

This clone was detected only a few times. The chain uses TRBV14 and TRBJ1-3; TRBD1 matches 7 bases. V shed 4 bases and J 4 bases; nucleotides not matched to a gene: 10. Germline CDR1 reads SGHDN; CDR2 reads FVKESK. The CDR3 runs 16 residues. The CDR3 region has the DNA TGTGCCAGCAGCCCCGGACAGGTGGTAGTGGGAAACACCATATATTTT. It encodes CASSPGQVVVGNTIYF.

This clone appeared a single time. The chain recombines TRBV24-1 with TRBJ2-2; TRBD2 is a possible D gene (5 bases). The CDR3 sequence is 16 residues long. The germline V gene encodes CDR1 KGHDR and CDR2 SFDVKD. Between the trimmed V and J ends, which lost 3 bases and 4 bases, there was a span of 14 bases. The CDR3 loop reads CATSDGRWDATGELFF. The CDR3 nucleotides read TGTGCCACCAGTGATGGGAGATGGGATGCCACCGGGGAGCTGTTTTTT.

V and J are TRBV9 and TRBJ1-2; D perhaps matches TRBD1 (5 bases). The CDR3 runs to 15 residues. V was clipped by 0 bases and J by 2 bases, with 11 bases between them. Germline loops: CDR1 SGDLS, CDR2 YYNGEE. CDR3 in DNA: TGTGCCAGCAGCGTAGTGACGGGGGGGAACTATGGCTACACCTTC. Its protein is CASSVVTGGNYGYTF. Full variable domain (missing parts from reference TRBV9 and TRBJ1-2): DSGVTQTPKHLITATGQRVTLRCSPRSGDLSVYWYQQSLDQGLQFLIQYYNGEERAKGNILERFSAQQFPDLHSELNLSSLELGDSALYFCASSVVTGGNYGYTFGSGTRLTVV.